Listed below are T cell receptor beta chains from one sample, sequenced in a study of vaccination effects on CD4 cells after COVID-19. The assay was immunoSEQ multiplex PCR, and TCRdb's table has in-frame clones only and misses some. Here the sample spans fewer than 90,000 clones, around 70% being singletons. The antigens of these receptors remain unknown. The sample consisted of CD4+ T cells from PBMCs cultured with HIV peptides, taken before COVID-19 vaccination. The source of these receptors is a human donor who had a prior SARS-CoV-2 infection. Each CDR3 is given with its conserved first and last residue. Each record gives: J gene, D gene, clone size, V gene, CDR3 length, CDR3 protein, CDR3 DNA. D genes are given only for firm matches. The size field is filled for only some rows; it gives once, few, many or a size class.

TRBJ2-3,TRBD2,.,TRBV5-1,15,CASSLGLAGSDTQYF,TGCGCCAGCAGCTTGGGTCTAGCGGGATCCGATACGCAGTATTTT
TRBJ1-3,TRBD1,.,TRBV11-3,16,CASSLGQGRSGNTIYF,TGTGCCAGCAGCCTGGGACAGGGAAGGTCTGGAAACACCATATATTTT
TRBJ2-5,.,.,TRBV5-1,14,CASSFGRFQETQYF,TGCGCCAGCAGCTTCGGCAGGTTCCAAGAGACCCAGTACTTC
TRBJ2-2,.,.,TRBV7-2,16,CASSAGREGFAGELFF,TGTGCCAGCAGCGCAGGACGTGAAGGTTTTGCCGGGGAGCTGTTTTTT
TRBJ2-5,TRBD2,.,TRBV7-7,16,CASSMGTSGSIETQYF,TGTGCTAGCAGCATGGGGACTAGCGGGAGCATAGAGACCCAGTACTTC
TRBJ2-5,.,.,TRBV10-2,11,CASSEGETQYF,TGCGCCAGCAGTGAAGGAGAGACCCAGTACTTC
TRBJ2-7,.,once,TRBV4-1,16,CASSQGPLAGSYEQYF,TGCGCCAGCAGCCAAGGACCACTAGCCGGGAGTTACGAGCAGTACTTC
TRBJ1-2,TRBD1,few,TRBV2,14,CASSERTGVGGYTF,TGTGCCAGCAGTGAAAGGACAGGAGTAGGGGGCTACACCTTC
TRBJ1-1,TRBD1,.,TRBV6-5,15,CASSPRWDRNTEAFF,TGTGCCAGCAGCCCGCGGTGGGACAGGAACACTGAAGCTTTCTTT
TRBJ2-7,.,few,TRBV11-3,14,CASSEGSAVYEQYF,TGTGCCAGCAGCGAAGGGTCAGCGGTCTACGAGCAGTACTTC
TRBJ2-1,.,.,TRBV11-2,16,CASSHGTAGKYNEQFF,TGTGCCAGCAGCCACGGGACGGCCGGCAAGTACAATGAGCAGTTCTTC
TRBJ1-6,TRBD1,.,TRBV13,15,CASSLRAGGRSPLHF,TGTGCCAGCAGCTTGAGGGCAGGGGGTCGTTCACCCCTCCACTTT
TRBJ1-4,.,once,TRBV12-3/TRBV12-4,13,CASSASHGEKLFF,TGTGCCAGCAGCGCCTCACATGGAGAAAAACTGTTTTTT
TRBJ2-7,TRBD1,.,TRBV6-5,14,CATQIVTGGRKQYF,TGTGCCACCCAGATCGTGACAGGGGGAAGAAAGCAGTACTTC
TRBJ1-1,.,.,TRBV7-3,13,CASSFNTNTEAFF,TGTGCCAGCAGCTTTAATACGAACACTGAAGCTTTCTTT
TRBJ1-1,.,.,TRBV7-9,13,CASSGQVGTEAFF,TGTGCCAGCAGCGGTCAGGTGGGCACTGAAGCTTTCTTT
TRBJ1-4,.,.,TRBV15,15,CATSRDLGWDEKLFF,TGTGCCACCAGCAGAGATCTGGGGTGGGATGAAAAACTGTTTTTT
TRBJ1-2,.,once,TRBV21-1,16,CASDLGCDREVDGYTF,TGTGCCAGCGACCTGGGGTGCGACAGGGAGGTCGATGGCTACACCTTC
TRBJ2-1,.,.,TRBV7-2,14,CASSFRGSYNEQFF,TGTGCCAGCAGCTTCCGGGGCTCCTACAATGAGCAGTTCTTC
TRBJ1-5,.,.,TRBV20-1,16,CSASRDPYFSNQPQHF,TGCAGTGCTAGTCGGGACCCTTACTTTAGCAATCAGCCCCAGCATTTT
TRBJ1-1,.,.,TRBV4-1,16,CASSQDYGFVNTEAFF,TGCGCCAGCAGCCAAGATTACGGGTTCGTGAACACTGAAGCTTTCTTT
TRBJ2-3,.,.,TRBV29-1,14,CSVGGRRITDTQYF,TGCAGCGTTGGGGGGCGACGGATCACAGATACGCAGTATTTT
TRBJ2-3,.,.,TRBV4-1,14,CASSQVGIADTQYF,TGCGCCAGCAGCCAAGTCGGGATTGCAGATACGCAGTATTTT
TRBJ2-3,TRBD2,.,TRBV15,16,CATTKRAGGITDTQYF,TGTGCCACCACCAAGAGAGCGGGGGGGATCACAGATACGCAGTATTTT
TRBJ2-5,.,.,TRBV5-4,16,CASSTSISGGEETQYF,TGTGCCAGCAGCACTAGTATCTCTGGGGGCGAAGAGACCCAGTACTTC
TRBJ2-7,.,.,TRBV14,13,CASSQRALYEQYF,TGTGCCAGCAGCCAGCGGGCCCTCTACGAGCAGTACTTC
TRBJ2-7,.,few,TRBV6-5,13,CASSRTVPYEQYF,TGTGCCAGCAGCAGAACAGTCCCCTACGAGCAGTACTTC
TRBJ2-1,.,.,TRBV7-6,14,CASSPSSSYNEQFF,TGTGCCAGCAGCCCTAGCAGCTCCTACAATGAGCAGTTCTTC
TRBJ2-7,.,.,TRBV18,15,CASSPPATDSYEQYF,TGTGCCAGCTCACCACCGGCAACGGACTCCTACGAGCAGTACTTC
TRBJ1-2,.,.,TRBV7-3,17,CASSFKFRIGGTYGYTF,TGTGCCAGCAGCTTTAAATTCCGGATCGGGGGGACCTATGGCTACACCTTC
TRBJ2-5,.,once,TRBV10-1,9,CATRATQYF,TGCGCAACAAGGGCGACCCAGTACTTC
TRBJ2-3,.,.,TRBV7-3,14,CASSQTGRTDTQYF,TGTGCCAGCAGCCAGACAGGGAGGACAGATACGCAGTATTTT
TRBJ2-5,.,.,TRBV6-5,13,CASGRPVRETQYF,TGTGCCAGCGGTAGACCGGTTCGAGAGACCCAGTACTTC